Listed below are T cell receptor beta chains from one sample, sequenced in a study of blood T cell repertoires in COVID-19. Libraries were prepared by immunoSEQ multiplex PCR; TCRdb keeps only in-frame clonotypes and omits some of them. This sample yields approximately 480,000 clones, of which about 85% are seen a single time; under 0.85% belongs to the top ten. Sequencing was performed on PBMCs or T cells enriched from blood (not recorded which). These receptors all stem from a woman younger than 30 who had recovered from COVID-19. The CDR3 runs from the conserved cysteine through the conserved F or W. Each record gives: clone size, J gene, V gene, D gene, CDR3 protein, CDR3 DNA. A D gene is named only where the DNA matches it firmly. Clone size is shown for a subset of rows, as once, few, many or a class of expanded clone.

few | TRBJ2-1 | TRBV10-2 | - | CASRDTNEQFF | TGCGCCAGCAGGGACACCAATGAGCAGTTCTTC
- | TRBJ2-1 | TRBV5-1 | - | CASSLSTGDYNEQFF | TGCGCCAGCAGCTTGTCAACGGGGGACTACAATGAGCAGTTCTTC
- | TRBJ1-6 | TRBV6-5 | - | CASRVVDSPLHF | TGTGCCAGCCGCGTCGTGGATTCACCCCTCCACTTT
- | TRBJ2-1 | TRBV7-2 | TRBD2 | CASSLGPSGGADSEQFF | TGTGCCAGCAGCTTAGGTCCCAGCGGGGGGGCCGATAGTGAGCAGTTCTTC
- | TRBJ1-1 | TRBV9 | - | CASSAGLSTEAFF | TGTGCCAGCAGCGCGGGTTTGAGCACTGAAGCTTTCTTT
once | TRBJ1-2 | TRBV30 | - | CAWRRSNYGYTF | TGTGCCTGGAGGAGGAGTAACTATGGCTACACCTTC
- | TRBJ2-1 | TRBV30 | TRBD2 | CAWSRVAGGNEQFF | TGTGCCTGGAGTCGAGTAGCGGGAGGCAATGAGCAGTTCTTC
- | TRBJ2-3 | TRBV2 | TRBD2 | CASSTGTSGGDTQYF | TGTGCCAGCAGTACCGGGACTAGCGGGGGAGATACGCAGTATTTT
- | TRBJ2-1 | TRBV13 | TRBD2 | CASSLGARGSSYNEQFF | TGTGCCAGCAGCTTAGGGGCGCGGGGGAGCTCCTACAATGAGCAGTTCTTC
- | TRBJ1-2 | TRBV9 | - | CASSVGGSYTF | TGTGCCAGCAGCGTCGGAGGGTCCTACACCTTC
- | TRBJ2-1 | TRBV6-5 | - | CASGATRSYNEQFF | TGTGCCAGCGGGGCGACAAGGTCCTACAATGAGCAGTTCTTC
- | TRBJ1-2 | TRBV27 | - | CASAPRGEGNGYTF | TGTGCCAGCGCGCCACGGGGGGAAGGCAACGGCTACACCTTC
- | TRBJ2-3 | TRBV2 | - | CASSLSGASTDTQYF | TGTGCCAGCAGCTTATCAGGGGCAAGCACAGATACGCAGTATTTT
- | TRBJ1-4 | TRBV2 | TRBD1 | CASTGTGGEKLFF | TGTGCCTCCACCGGGACAGGGGGGGAAAAACTGTTTTTT
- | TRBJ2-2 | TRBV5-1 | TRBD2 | CASSDPQAGGPWTGELFF | TGCGCCAGCAGTGACCCGCAGGCGGGGGGGCCGTGGACCGGGGAGCTGTTTTTT
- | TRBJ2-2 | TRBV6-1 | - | CASSELRGGTGELFF | TGTGCCAGCAGTGAACTCAGGGGCGGGACCGGGGAGCTGTTTTTT
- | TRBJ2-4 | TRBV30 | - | CAWSGGRQAKNIQYF | TGTGCCTGGAGTGGGGGGCGACAAGCCAAAAACATTCAGTACTTC
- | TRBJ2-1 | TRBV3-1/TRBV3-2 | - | CASSQKPSYREYNEQFF | TGTGCCAGCAGCCAAAAGCCTTCTTACAGGGAATACAATGAGCAGTTCTTC
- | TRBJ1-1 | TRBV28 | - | CASSYSRGAGSTEAFF | TGTGCCAGCAGTTACTCCAGGGGAGCCGGTTCCACTGAAGCTTTCTTT
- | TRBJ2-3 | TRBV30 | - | CASRGYPRTDTQYF | TGTGCCTCCAGGGGCTATCCTCGCACAGATACGCAGTATTTT
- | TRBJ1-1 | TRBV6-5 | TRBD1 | CASRADRVKAFF | TGTGCCAGCAGGGCGGACAGGGTGAAAGCTTTCTTT
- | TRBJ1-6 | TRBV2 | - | CASSEFQGNSPLHF | TGTGCCAGCAGCGAGTTTCAGGGGAATTCACCCCTCCACTTT
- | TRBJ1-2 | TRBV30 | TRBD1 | CAWSVSIKGASHWRDYGYTF | TGTGCCTGGAGTGTATCAATCAAGGGGGCGTCCCACTGGAGGGACTATGGCTACACCTTC
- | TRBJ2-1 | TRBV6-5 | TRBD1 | CASRKGQSGEQFF | TGTGCCAGCAGGAAGGGACAGAGCGGTGAGCAGTTCTTC
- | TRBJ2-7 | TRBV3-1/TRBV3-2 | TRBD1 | CASRSAGGNYEQYF | TGTGCCAGCCGTTCGGCAGGGGGAAACTACGAGCAGTACTTC
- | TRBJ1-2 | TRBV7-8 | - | CASSLSPGDEGYTF | TGTGCCAGCAGCTTATCTCCAGGGGATGAGGGCTACACCTTC
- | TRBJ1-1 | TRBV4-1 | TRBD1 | CASSSRQGGDSEAFF | TGCGCCAGCAGCTCCCGACAGGGAGGAGATTCTGAAGCTTTCTTT
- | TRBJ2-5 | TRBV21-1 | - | CASSKGYLQETQYF | TGTGCCAGCAGCAAAGGCTACCTACAAGAGACCCAGTACTTC
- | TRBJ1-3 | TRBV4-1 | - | CASRQVISGNTIYF | TGCGCCAGCAGGCAGGTTATCTCTGGAAACACCATATATTTT
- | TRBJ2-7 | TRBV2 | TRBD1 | CASSSGQGYYEQYF | TGTGCCAGCAGTTCGGGACAGGGGTACTACGAGCAGTACTTC
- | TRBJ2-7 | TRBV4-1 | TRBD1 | CASSQNIQGDEQYF | TGCGCCAGCAGCCAAAATATACAGGGGGACGAGCAGTACTTC
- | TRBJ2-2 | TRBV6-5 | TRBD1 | CASSSTGFVAGELFF | TGTGCCAGCAGTTCGACAGGGTTTGTCGCCGGGGAGCTGTTTTTT
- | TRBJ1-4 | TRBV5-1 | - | CASSRQAENEKLFF | TGCGCCAGCAGCCGTCAAGCGGAGAATGAAAAACTGTTTTTT
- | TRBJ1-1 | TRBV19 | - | CASSTTGGRRESTEAFF | TGTGCCAGTAGCACAACCGGGGGGAGACGAGAGAGCACTGAAGCTTTCTTT
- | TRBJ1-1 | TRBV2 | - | CASSEQGPRDTEAFF | TGTGCCAGCAGTGAGCAGGGCCCACGTGACACTGAAGCTTTCTTT
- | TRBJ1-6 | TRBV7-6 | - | CASSSPNSPLHF | TGTGCCAGCAGCTCCCCAAATTCACCCCTCCACTTT
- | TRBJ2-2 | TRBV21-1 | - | CASSPAERIDTGELFF | TGTGCCAGCAGCCCTGCGGAAAGGATCGACACCGGGGAGCTGTTTTTT
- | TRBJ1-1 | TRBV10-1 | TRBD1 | CASSEFYDRGSWTEAFF | TGCGCCAGCAGTGAGTTTTATGACAGGGGTTCGTGGACTGAAGCTTTCTTT
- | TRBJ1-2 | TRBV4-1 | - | CASSLGWGDGYTF | TGCGCCAGCAGCCTCGGGTGGGGGGATGGCTACACCTTC
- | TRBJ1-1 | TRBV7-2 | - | CASSLDRAAEAFF | TGTGCCAGCAGCTTAGACAGGGCCGCTGAAGCTTTCTTT
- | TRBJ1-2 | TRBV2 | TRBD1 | CASSQGTAFNYGYTF | TGTGCCAGCAGTCAAGGGACAGCTTTTAACTATGGCTACACCTTC
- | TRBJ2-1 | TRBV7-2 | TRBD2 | CASSFAGVSYNEQFF | TGTGCCAGCAGCTTCGCGGGGGTCTCCTACAATGAGCAGTTCTTC
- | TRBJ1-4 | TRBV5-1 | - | CASSFGTPTNEKLFF | TGCGCCAGCAGCTTCGGGACACCAACTAATGAAAAACTGTTTTTT
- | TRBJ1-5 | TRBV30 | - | CAWRQGESQPQHF | TGTGCCTGGAGACAGGGCGAGAGTCAGCCCCAGCATTTT
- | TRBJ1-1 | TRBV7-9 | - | CASSPQVNTEAFF | TGTGCCAGCAGCCCCCAGGTGAACACTGAAGCTTTCTTT
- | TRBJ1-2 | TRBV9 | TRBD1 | CASSPWDRVLTNYGYTF | TGTGCCAGCAGCCCTTGGGACAGGGTCCTTACTAACTATGGCTACACCTTC